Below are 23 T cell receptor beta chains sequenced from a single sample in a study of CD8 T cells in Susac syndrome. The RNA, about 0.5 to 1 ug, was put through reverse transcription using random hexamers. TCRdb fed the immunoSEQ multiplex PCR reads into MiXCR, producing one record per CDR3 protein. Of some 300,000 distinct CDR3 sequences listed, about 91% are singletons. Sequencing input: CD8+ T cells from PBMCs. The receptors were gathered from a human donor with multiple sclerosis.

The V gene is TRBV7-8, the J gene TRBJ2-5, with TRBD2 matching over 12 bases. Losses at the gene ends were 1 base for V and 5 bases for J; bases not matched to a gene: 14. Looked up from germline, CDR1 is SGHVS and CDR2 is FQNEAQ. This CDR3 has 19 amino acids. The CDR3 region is CASSLVLAGGVLTGETQYF. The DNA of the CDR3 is TGTGCCAGCAGCTTAGTACTAGCGGGAGGTGTATTGACAGGGGAGACCCAGTACTTC.

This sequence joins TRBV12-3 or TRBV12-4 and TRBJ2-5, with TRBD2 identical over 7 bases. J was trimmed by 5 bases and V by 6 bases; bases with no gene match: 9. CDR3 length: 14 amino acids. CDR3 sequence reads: CASSTPGGRETQYF. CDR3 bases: TGTGCCAGCAGCACCCCCGGGGGGAGGGAGACCCAGTACTTC.

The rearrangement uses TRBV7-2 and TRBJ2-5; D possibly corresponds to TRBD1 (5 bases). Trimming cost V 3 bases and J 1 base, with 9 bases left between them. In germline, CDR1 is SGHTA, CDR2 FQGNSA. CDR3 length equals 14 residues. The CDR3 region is CASSFDSIQETQYF. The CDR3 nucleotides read TGTGCCAGCAGCTTTGACAGCATCCAAGAGACCCAGTACTTC.

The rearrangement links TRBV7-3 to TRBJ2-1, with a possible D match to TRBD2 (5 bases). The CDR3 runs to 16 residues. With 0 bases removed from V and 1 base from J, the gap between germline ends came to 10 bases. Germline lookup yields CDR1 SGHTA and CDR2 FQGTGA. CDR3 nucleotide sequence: TGTGCCAGCAGCTTAACGGACTTGGGGTCCTACAATGAGCAGTTCTTC. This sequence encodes CASSLTDLGSYNEQFF.

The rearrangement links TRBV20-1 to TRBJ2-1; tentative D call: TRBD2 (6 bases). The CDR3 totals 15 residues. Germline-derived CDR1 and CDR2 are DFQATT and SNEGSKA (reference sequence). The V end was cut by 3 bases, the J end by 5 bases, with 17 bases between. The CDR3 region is CSARQLGLGDNEQFF. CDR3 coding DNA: TGCAGTGCTAGGCAATTGGGACTGGGGGACAATGAGCAGTTCTTC.

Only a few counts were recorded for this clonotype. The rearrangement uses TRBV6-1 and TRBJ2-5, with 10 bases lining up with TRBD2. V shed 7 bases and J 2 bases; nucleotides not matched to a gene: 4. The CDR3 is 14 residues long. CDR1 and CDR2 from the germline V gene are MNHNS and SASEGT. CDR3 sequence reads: CASMGLAFQETQYF. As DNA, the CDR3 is TGTGCCAGCATGGGACTAGCGTTTCAAGAGACCCAGTACTTC.

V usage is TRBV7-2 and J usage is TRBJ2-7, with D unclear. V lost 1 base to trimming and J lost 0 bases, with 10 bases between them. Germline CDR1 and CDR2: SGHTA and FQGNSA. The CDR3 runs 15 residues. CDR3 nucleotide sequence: TGTGCCAGCAGCTTAGAGGGCGGCCTCTCCTACGAGCAGTACTTC. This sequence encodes CASSLEGGLSYEQYF.

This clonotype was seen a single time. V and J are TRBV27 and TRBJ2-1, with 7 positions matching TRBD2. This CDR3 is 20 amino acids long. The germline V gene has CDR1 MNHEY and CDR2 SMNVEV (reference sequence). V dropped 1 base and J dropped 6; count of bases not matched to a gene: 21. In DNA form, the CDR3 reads TGTGCCAGCAGTTTATACCCCCTAACTGGCGGGAGCTCACCGGTCAATGAGCAGTTCTTC. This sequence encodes CASSLYPLTGGSSPVNEQFF.

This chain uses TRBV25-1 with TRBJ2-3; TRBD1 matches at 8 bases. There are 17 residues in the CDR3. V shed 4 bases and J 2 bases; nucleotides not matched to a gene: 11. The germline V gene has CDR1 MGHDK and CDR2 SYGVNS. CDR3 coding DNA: TGTGCCAGCAGTGCTCCCTCCGGGACAGGAGCCACAGATACGCAGTATTTT. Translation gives CASSAPSGTGATDTQYF.

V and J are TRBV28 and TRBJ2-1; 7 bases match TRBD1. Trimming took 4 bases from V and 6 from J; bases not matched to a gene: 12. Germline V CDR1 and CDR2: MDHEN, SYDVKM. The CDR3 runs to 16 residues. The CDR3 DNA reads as TGTGCCAGCAGTTCCACCCTCCTCGACAGGGCCAATGAGCAGTTCTTC. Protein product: CASSSTLLDRANEQFF.

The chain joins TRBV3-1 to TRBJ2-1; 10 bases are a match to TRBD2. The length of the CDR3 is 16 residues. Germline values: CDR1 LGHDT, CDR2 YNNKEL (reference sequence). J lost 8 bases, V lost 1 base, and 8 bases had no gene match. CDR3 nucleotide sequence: TGTGCCAGCAGCCAAGGGGATCTAGCGGGAGCACATGAGCAGTTCTTC. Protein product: CASSQGDLAGAHEQFF.

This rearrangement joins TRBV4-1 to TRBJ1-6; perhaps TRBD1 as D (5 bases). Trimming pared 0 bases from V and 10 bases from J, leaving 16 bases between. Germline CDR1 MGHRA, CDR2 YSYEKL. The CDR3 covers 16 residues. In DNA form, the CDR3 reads TGCGCCAGCAGCCAAGAGGGTCTAGGGGTTTTATCACCCCTCCACTTT. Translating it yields CASSQEGLGVLSPLHF.

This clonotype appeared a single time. CDR3 sequence (DNA): TGTGCCAGCAGTCTTGTATGGGAAACTAATGAAAAACTGTTTTTT. This gives the protein CASSLVWETNEKLFF. The chain has TRBV28 and TRBJ1-4; unclear D gene. Trimming took 5 bases from V and 1 from J, leaving 11 bases between them. This CDR3 has 15 residues. Germline-derived CDR1 and CDR2 are MDHEN and SYDVKM.

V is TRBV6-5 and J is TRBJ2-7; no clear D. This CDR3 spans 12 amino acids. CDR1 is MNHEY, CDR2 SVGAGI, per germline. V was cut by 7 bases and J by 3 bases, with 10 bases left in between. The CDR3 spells CASTTSSYEQYF. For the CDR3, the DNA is TGTGCCAGCACCACGAGTAGCTACGAGCAGTACTTC.

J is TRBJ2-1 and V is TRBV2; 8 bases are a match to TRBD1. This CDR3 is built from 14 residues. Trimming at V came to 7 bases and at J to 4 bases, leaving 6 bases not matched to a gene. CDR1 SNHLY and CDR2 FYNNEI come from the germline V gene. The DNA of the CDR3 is TGTGCCAGCATTCCCGACAGGGGTTACAATGAGCAGTTCTTC. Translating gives CASIPDRGYNEQFF. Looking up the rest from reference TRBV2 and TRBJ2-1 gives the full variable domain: EPEVTQTPSHQVTQMGQEVILRCVPISNHLYFYWYRQILGQKVEFLVSFYNNEISEKSEIFDDQFSVERPDGSNFTLKIRSTKLEDSAMYFCASIPDRGYNEQFFGPGTRLTVL.

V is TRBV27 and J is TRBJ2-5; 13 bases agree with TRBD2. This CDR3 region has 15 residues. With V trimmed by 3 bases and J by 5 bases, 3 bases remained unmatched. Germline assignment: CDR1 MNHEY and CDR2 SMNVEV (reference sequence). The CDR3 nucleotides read TGTGCCAGCAGTTTGTTGACTAGCGGGAGGGAGACCCAGTACTTC. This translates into CASSLLTSGRETQYF.

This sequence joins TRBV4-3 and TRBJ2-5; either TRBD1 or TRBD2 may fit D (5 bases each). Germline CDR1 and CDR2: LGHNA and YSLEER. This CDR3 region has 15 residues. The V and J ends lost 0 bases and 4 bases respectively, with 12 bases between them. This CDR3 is CASSQDGTTGETQYF. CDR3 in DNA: TGCGCCAGCAGCCAAGACGGGACCACAGGAGAGACCCAGTACTTC.

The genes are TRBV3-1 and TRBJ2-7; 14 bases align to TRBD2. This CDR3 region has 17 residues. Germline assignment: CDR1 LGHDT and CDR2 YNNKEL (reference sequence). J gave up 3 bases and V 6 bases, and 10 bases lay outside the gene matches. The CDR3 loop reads CASRGRTSGRKVYEQYF. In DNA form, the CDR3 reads TGTGCCAGCAGAGGACGGACTAGCGGGAGGAAAGTCTACGAGCAGTACTTC.

CDR3 protein: CASSLVGERETQYF. The CDR3 bases are TGCGCCAGCAGCTTGGTGGGGGAAAGGGAGACCCAGTACTTC. The chain joins TRBV5-1 to TRBJ2-5; D may be TRBD1 or TRBD2 (5 bases each). CDR3 length equals 14 residues. Germline loops: CDR1 SGHRS, CDR2 YFSETQ. Trimming removed 0 bases from V and 5 bases from J, with 11 bases in between.

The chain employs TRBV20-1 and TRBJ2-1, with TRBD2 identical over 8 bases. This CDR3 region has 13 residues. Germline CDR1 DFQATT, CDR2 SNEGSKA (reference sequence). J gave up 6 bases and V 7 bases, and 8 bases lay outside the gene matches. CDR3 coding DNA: TGCAGTGTCACGCGGGGGGAGGCCAATGAGCAGTTCTTC. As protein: CSVTRGEANEQFF.

CDR3: CASSRPGFANEKLFF. As DNA, the CDR3 is TGTGCCAGCAGTCGACCAGGGTTTGCAAATGAAAAACTGTTTTTT. The V gene is TRBV28, the J gene TRBJ1-4, with D possibly TRBD1 on 5 matching bases. Germline lookup yields CDR1 MDHEN and CDR2 SYDVKM. The CDR3 has 15 amino acids. V lost 5 bases and J lost 5, with 15 bases in between.

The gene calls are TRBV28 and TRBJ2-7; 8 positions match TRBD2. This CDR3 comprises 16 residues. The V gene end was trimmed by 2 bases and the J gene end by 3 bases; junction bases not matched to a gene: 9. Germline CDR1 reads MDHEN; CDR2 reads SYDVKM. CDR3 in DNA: TGTGCCAGCAGTTTAAGGTCTAGCGGGTATTACTACGAGCAGTACTTC. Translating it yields CASSLRSSGYYYEQYF.

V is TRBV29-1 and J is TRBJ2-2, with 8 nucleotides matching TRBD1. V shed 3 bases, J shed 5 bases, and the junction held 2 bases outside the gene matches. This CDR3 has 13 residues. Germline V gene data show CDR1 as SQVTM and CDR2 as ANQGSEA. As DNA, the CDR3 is TGCAGCGTTGACAGGGGGCTAACCGGGGAGCTGTTTTTT. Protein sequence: CSVDRGLTGELFF.